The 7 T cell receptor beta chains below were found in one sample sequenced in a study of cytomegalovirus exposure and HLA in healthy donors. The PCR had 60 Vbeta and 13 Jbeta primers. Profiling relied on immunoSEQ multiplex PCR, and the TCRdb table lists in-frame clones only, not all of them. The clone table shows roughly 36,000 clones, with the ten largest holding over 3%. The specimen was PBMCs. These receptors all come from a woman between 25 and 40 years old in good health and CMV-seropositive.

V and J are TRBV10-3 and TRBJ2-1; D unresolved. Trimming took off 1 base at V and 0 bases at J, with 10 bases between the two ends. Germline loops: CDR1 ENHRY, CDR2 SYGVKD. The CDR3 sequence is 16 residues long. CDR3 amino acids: CAISEYADSSYNEQFF. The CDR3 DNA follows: TGTGCCATCAGTGAGTATGCGGATAGCTCCTACAATGAGCAGTTCTTC.

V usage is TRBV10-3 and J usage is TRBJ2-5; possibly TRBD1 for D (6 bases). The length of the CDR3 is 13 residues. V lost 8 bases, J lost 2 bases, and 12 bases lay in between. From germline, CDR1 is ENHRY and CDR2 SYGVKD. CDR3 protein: CAISVGQQETQYF. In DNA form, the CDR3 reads TGTGCCATCTCGGTGGGACAACAAGAGACCCAGTACTTC.

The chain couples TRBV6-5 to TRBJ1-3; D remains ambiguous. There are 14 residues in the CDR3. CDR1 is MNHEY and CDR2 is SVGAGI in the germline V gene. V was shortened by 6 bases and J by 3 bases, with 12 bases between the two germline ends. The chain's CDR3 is CASSQLRNGNTIYF. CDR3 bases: TGTGCCAGCAGCCAATTGCGGAATGGAAACACCATATATTTT.

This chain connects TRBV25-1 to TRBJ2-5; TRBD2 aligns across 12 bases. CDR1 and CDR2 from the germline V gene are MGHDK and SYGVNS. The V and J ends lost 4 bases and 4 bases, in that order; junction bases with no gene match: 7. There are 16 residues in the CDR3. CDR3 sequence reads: CASSGTSGGHRETQYF. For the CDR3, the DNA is TGTGCCAGCAGTGGTACTAGCGGGGGGCACCGAGAGACCCAGTACTTC.

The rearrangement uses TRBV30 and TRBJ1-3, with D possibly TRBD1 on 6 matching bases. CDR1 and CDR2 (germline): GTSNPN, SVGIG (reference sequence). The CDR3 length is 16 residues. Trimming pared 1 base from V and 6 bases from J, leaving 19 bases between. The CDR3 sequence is CAWSEQGALLINTIYF. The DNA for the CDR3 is TGTGCCTGGAGTGAACAGGGAGCTTTGTTGATAAACACCATATATTTT.

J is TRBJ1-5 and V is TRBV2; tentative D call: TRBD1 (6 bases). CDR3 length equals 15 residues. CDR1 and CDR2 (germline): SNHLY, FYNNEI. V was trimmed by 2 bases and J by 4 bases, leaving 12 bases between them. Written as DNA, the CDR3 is TGTGCCAGCAGTGAATTTTTGGGGGCTAATCAGCCCCAGCATTTT. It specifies CASSEFLGANQPQHF.

CDR3 protein: CASSFQGTGNTIYF. CDR3 nucleotide sequence: TGTGCCAGCAGCTTTCAGGGTACTGGAAACACCATATATTTT. This sequence joins TRBV5-4 and TRBJ1-3; D might be TRBD1 (5 bases). V was trimmed by 2 bases and J by 2 bases, leaving 8 bases between them. This CDR3 region has 14 residues. Germline CDR1 is SGHNT and CDR2 is YYREEE (reference sequence).